This T cell receptor beta chain derives from a study of T cell changes during pregnancy in multiple sclerosis. V lost 8 bases, J lost 4 bases, and 14 bases stayed unmatched. Germline V gene lookup returns CDR1 SEHNR and CDR2 FQNEAQ (reference sequence). This CDR3 comprises 16 residues. The protocol was immunoSEQ multiplex PCR, while the TCRdb copy is restricted to in-frame clones and leaves out a portion. Of nearly 110,000 clones in the sample, around 92% were seen once. The chain is built from TRBV7-9 and TRBJ2-3; 8 bases line up with TRBD2. The sequenced sample was peripheral blood, obtained after pregnancy. The receptor was isolated from a female donor with multiple sclerosis, enrolled in a pregnancy study. This CDR3 is CASSRQGGSGADTQYF. The CDR3, as DNA: TGTGCCAGCTCCCGACAAGGGGGTAGCGGGGCAGATACGCAGTATTTT.